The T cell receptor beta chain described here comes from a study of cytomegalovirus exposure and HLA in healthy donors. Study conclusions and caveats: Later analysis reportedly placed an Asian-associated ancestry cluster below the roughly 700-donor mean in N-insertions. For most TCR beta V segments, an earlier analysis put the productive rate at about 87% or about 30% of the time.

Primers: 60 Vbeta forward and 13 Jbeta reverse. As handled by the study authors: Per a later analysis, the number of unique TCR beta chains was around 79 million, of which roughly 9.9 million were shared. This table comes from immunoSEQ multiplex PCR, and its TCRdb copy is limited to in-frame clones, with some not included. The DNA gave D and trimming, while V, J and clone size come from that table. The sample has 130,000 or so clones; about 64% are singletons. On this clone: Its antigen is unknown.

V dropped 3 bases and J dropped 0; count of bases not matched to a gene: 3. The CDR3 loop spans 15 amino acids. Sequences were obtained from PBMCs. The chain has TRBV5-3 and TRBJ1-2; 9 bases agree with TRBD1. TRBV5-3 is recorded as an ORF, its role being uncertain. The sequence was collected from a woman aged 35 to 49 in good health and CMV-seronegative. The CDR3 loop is CARSSGTGSNYGYTF. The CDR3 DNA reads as TGTGCCAGAAGCTCCGGGACAGGGTCTAACTATGGCTACACCTTC.